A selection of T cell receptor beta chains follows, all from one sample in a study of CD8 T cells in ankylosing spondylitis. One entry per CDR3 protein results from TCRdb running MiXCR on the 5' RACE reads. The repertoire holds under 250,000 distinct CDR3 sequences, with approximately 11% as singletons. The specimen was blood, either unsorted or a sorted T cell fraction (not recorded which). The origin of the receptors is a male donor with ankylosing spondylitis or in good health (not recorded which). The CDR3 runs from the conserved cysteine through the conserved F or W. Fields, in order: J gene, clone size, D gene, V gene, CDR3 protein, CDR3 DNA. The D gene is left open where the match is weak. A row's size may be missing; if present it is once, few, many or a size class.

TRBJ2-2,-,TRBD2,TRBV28,CASSLGGGRPSGTGELFF,TGTGCCAGCAGTTTAGGGGGAGGGCGCCCCTCGGGCACCGGGGAGCTGTTTTTT
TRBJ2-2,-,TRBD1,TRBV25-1,CASSVDRGSPGELFF,TGTGCCAGCAGTGTGGACAGGGGGAGTCCCGGGGAGCTGTTTTTT
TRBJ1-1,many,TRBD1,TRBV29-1,CSVTRQGDTEAFF,TGCAGCGTTACGCGACAGGGGGACACTGAAGCTTTCTTT
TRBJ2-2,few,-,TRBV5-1,CASSGRPLSILFANTGELFF,TGCGCCAGCAGCGGTCGACCACTTTCTATCTTGTTCGCGAACACCGGGGAGCTGTTTTTT
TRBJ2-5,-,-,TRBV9,CASSVGRGNEETQYF,TGTGCCAGCAGCGTAGGTCGGGGGAATGAAGAGACCCAGTACTTC
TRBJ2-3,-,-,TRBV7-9,CASSSRQTDTQYF,TGTGCCAGCAGCTCTCGACAGACAGATACGCAGTATTTT
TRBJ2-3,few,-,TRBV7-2,CASNPGRTDTQYF,TGTGCCAGCAATCCGGGGAGGACAGATACGCAGTATTTT
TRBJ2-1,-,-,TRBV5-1,CASSLEQAFNEQFF,TGCGCCAGCAGCTTGGAGCAGGCGTTCAATGAGCAGTTCTTC
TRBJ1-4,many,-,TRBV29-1,CSVGLATNEKLFF,TGCAGCGTCGGCCTTGCAACTAATGAAAAACTGTTTTTT
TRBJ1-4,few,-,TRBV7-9,CASSGGREATNEKLFF,TGTGCCAGCAGCGGAGGGCGGGAGGCAACTAATGAAAAACTGTTTTTT
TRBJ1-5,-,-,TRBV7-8,CASSTGRGNNQPQHF,TGTGCCAGCAGCACCGGGCGGGGGAACAATCAGCCCCAGCATTTT
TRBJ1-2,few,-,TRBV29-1,CSVGGRTGYTF,TGCAGCGTCGGAGGGCGGACGGGCTACACCTTC
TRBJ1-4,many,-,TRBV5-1,CASSLSAARDEKLFF,TGCGCCAGCAGCTTGTCGGCCGCAAGAGATGAAAAACTGTTTTTT
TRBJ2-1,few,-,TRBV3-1,CASSEGPAALNEQFF,TGTGCCAGCAGCGAGGGACCCGCGGCCCTCAATGAGCAGTTCTTC
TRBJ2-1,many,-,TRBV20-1,CSAPQGDYNEQFF,TGCAGTGCACCACAAGGAGACTACAATGAGCAGTTCTTC
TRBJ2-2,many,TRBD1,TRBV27,CASSYSGGRTGELFF,TGTGCCAGCAGTTACTCAGGGGGTAGAACCGGGGAGCTGTTTTTT
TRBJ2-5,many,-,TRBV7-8,CASRPSSLETQYF,TGTGCCAGCAGGCCTTCTAGCTTGGAGACCCAGTACTTC
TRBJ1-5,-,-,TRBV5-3,CARSLGIGPQHF,TGTGCCAGAAGCTTGGGGATCGGGCCCCAGCATTTT
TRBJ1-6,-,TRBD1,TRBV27,CASSWDRNSPLHF,TGTGCCAGCAGTTGGGACAGGAATTCACCCCTCCACTTT
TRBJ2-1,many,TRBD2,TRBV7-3,CASSLDSGGHNEQFF,TGTGCCAGCAGCTTAGATAGCGGGGGCCACAATGAGCAGTTCTTC
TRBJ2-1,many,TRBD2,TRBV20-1,CSARDRAGAINEQFF,TGCAGTGCTAGAGATCGAGCGGGAGCCATCAATGAGCAGTTCTTC
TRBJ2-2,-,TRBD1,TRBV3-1,CASSQTGVGTGELFF,TGTGCCAGCAGCCAGACAGGGGTAGGCACCGGGGAGCTGTTTTTT
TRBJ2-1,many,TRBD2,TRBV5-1,CASSWAGTSGENEQFF,TGCGCCAGCAGCTGGGCGGGGACTAGCGGGGAAAATGAGCAGTTCTTC
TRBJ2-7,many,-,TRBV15,CATSRERTGQQYF,TGTGCCACCAGCAGAGAGAGAACAGGGCAGCAGTACTTC
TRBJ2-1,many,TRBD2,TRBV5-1,CASSLIERTSGIFYNEQFF,TGCGCCAGCAGCTTAATTGAAAGGACTAGCGGGATATTCTACAATGAGCAGTTCTTC
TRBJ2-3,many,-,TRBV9,CASSVMGLADTQYF,TGTGCCAGCAGCGTAATGGGTTTGGCAGATACGCAGTATTTT
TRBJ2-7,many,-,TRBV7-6,CASSLELGINGGYEQYF,TGTGCCAGCAGCTTAGAACTCGGGATTAATGGGGGCTACGAGCAGTACTTC